This TCR beta chain was profiled in a study of response to subunit inactivated influenza vaccine. Whole-study findings and limits: With each seasonal influenza vaccination, the authors suggested, few new T cells are recruited.

Each CDR3 protein is one row after TCRdb ran MiXCR on the RT-PCR reads. The data contain a few hundred thousand distinct CDR3 sequences, 14% of them singletons. With regard to this clonotype: Its antigen is still unknown.

CDR3 size: 16 residues. Germline assignment: CDR1 SQVTM and CDR2 ANQGSEA. The ends were cut back, 7 bases at V and 1 base at J, with 17 bases in the middle. This chain links TRBV29-1 with TRBJ2-6; possible D gene TRBD1, 6 bases. This TCR was recovered from a man aged 45-65 years who received an inactivated influenza vaccine. Sequences were derived from PBMCs from blood, sampled roughly 12 days after vaccination. The CDR3 is CSARTALVSGANVLTF. The DNA for the CDR3 is TGCAGCGCACGGACAGCCCTTGTTTCTGGGGCCAACGTCCTGACTTTC.